This passage covers 27 T cell receptor beta chains from one sample sequenced in a study of monozygotic twins with inflammatory bowel disease. One entry per CDR3 protein, without DNA, is what TCRdb gives after re-calling the 5' RACE reads. Its table records 400,000 or so distinct CDR3 sequences. Material for sequencing was blood. The source is a human donor with ulcerative colitis or Crohn's disease, or a healthy co-twin of an affected twin (not recorded which).

The chain joins TRBV5-1 to TRBJ1-1; TCRdb reports TRBD1, a call that lacks DNA to check it against. The germline V gene encodes CDR1 SGHRS and CDR2 YFSETQ. This CDR3 spans 15 amino acids. CDR3 residues: CASSLSGTGNTEAFF. Full variable domain (rest looked up from reference TRBV5-1 and TRBJ1-1): KAGVTQTPRYLIKTRGQQVTLSCSPISGHRSVSWYQQTPGQGLQFLFEYFSETQRNKGNFPGRFSGRQFSNSRSEMNVSTLELGDSALYLCASSLSGTGNTEAFFGQGTRLTVV.

The chain carries TRBV20-1 and TRBJ2-1; TCRdb picks TRBD2, but there is no DNA to check that call. In germline, CDR1 is DFQATT, CDR2 SNEGSKA (reference sequence). The CDR3 covers 17 residues. CDR3 in amino acids: CSAEDLGFSGPYNEQFF.

The chain joins TRBV9 to TRBJ1-2; the TCRdb call, TRBD1, lacks DNA for checking. Per the germline V gene, CDR1 is SGDLS and CDR2 is YYNGEE. The CDR3 length is 17 residues. CDR3 protein: CASSASAVGGTNYGYTF.

This chain uses TRBV5-1 with TRBJ2-1; TCRdb names TRBD2, which stays unverified in the absence of DNA. The CDR3 sequence is 16 residues long. Germline V gene sequence: CDR1 SGHRS, CDR2 YFSETQ. The chain's CDR3 is CASSVLGPDSYNEQFF. The whole variable domain, remainder taken from reference TRBV5-1 and TRBJ2-1, is KAGVTQTPRYLIKTRGQQVTLSCSPISGHRSVSWYQQTPGQGLQFLFEYFSETQRNKGNFPGRFSGRQFSNSRSEMNVSTLELGDSALYLCASSVLGPDSYNEQFFGPGTRLTVL.

The V gene is TRBV30, the J gene TRBJ2-1. The CDR3 covers 14 residues. CDR1 GTSNPN and CDR2 SVGIG come from the germline V gene (reference sequence). The CDR3 sequence is CAWSVPTFNNEQFF.

This chain uses TRBV5-1 with TRBJ1-6; as DNA is missing, the TRBD1 call by TCRdb cannot be tested. Per the germline V gene, CDR1 is SGHRS and CDR2 is YFSETQ. This CDR3 spans 15 amino acids. The CDR3 here is CASSLASGLRSPLHF.

V is TRBV20-1 and J is TRBJ2-1; without DNA, the TCRdb call of TRBD2 cannot be checked. The V gene's germline CDR1 is DFQATT and CDR2 SNEGSKA (reference sequence). The CDR3 covers 14 residues. The CDR3: CSAMGLAASNEQFF.

This sequence joins TRBV30 and TRBJ2-5; TCRdb calls TRBD1, which cannot be checked without DNA. Germline V lookup: CDR1 GTSNPN, CDR2 SVGIG (reference sequence). CDR3 length: 13 amino acids. The CDR3 spells CAWGGGVGETQYF.

The V and J genes are TRBV6-1 and TRBJ1-4; TCRdb lists TRBD1, though no DNA is available to test this call. CDR3 length: 15 amino acids. The germline V gene encodes CDR1 MNHNS and CDR2 SASEGT. CDR3 protein: CASSPTGDTNEKLFF.

This chain links TRBV27 with TRBJ2-1; TCRdb's D call, TRBD1, is unchecked because there is no DNA. Germline values: CDR1 MNHEY, CDR2 SMNVEV (reference sequence). This CDR3 spans 15 amino acids. The CDR3 reads CASRLLLDRDNEQFF.

The chain joins TRBV19 to TRBJ2-1; the D gene TCRdb calls, TRBD1, cannot be checked with no DNA. Looked up from germline, CDR1 is LNHDA and CDR2 is SQIVND (reference sequence). The CDR3 runs to 15 residues. This CDR3 is CASSPDRDRYNEQFF.

CDR3: CASSANRVSSTDTQYF. The chain joins TRBV9 to TRBJ2-3; the D call of TRBD1 rests on TCRdb alone, since no DNA is present to check it. The CDR3 contains 16 residues. The germline CDR1 and CDR2 sequences are SGDLS and YYNGEE. The full variable domain, completed using reference TRBV9 and TRBJ2-3, is DSGVTQTPKHLITATGQRVTLRCSPRSGDLSVYWYQQSLDQGLQFLIQYYNGEERAKGNILERFSAQQFPDLHSELNLSSLELGDSALYFCASSANRVSSTDTQYFGPGTRLTVL.

The rearrangement joins TRBV12-3 or TRBV12-4 to TRBJ2-5; TCRdb returns TRBD1, unconfirmable since there is no DNA. The CDR3 is 14 amino acids. The CDR3: CASTRQGAGETQYF.

CDR3 loop: CASSPFVRGSEETQYF. V gene TRBV7-9 combines with J gene TRBJ2-5; there is no DNA to check the TCRdb D call of TRBD1. The CDR3 sequence is 16 residues long. CDR1 SEHNR and CDR2 FQNEAQ come from the germline V gene (reference sequence). Using reference TRBV7-9 and TRBJ2-5 for the parts outside the CDR3, the full variable domain is DTGVSQNPRHKITKRGQNVTFRCDPISEHNRLYWYRQTLGQGPEFLTYFQNEAQLEKSRLLSDRFSAERPKGSFSTLEIQRTEQGDSAMYLCASSPFVRGSEETQYFGPGTRLLVL.

This chain connects TRBV12-3 or TRBV12-4 to TRBJ1-1. This CDR3 contains 14 residues. The CDR3 is CASSKGLLNTEAFF.

The chain is built from TRBV6-1 and TRBJ1-5. Germline CDR1 and CDR2: MNHNS and SASEGT. The CDR3 covers 14 residues. CDR3 amino acids: CASSGGVSNQPQHF.

The rearrangement uses TRBV20-1 and TRBJ2-3. CDR1 and CDR2 from the germline V gene are DFQATT and SNEGSKA (reference sequence). The CDR3 has 13 amino acids. The CDR3 reads CSARVETTDTQYF.

This chain links TRBV10-3 with TRBJ1-6; checking the TCRdb D call of TRBD1 is not possible without DNA. Germline lookup yields CDR1 ENHRY and CDR2 SYGVKD. The CDR3 contains 13 residues. CDR3 residues: CATRGTGSSPLHF.

V gene TRBV5-1 combines with J gene TRBJ2-2; TCRdb designates TRBD1, a call that cannot be tested without DNA. Germline values: CDR1 SGHRS, CDR2 YFSETQ. The CDR3 has 15 amino acids. The CDR3 sequence is CASSNRQTNTGELFF.

The chain is built from TRBV20-1 and TRBJ2-1; the TCRdb call, TRBD2, lacks DNA for checking. There are 15 residues in the CDR3. The germline gives CDR1 DFQATT, CDR2 SNEGSKA (reference sequence). The CDR3 sequence: CSARDRGLAGVKQFF.

The genes are TRBV28 and TRBJ2-1; checking the TCRdb D call of TRBD1 is not possible without DNA. Germline CDR1 is MDHEN and CDR2 is SYDVKM. The CDR3 sequence is 14 residues long. CDR3 sequence reads: CATRTGGWNNEQFF.

The chain recombines TRBV5-1 with TRBJ2-1; TCRdb gives TRBD1 as the D gene, but with no DNA this cannot be confirmed. CDR3 size: 16 residues. Germline V CDR1 and CDR2: SGHRS, YFSETQ. CDR3 sequence: CASSKAMTGTGSEQFF. The whole variable domain, filled in from reference TRBV5-1 and TRBJ2-1, reads KAGVTQTPRYLIKTRGQQVTLSCSPISGHRSVSWYQQTPGQGLQFLFEYFSETQRNKGNFPGRFSGRQFSNSRSEMNVSTLELGDSALYLCASSKAMTGTGSEQFFGPGTRLTVL.

This chain links TRBV5-1 with TRBJ2-1; TCRdb returns TRBD1, unconfirmable since there is no DNA. CDR1 and CDR2 from the germline V gene are SGHRS and YFSETQ. The CDR3 is 17 residues long. The CDR3 protein is CASSLVPGRSSYNEQFF.

The chain combines TRBV20-1 with TRBJ1-5. CDR3 size: 16 residues. Per germline, CDR1 DFQATT and CDR2 SNEGSKA (reference sequence). The CDR3 spells CSARVEGPPGNQPQHF.

The chain joins TRBV27 to TRBJ2-5; TCRdb lists TRBD1, though no DNA is available to test this call. CDR3 length equals 15 residues. Germline CDR1 is MNHEY and CDR2 is SMNVEV (reference sequence). The CDR3 is CASSLRPGPAETQYF.

V is TRBV5-6 and J is TRBJ1-2; TCRdb outputs TRBD1, but without DNA this stays unchecked. The germline V gene encodes CDR1 SGHDT and CDR2 YYEEEE. The CDR3 has 16 residues. CDR3 amino acids: CASSLTGTGADYGYTF.

V usage is TRBV6-5 and J usage is TRBJ2-3; lacking DNA, the TRBD1 call made by TCRdb goes unchecked. The CDR3 totals 16 residues. Germline V gene lookup returns CDR1 MNHEY and CDR2 SVGAGI. CDR3 in amino acids: CASSWGKGAGTDTQYF.